This T cell receptor (beta chain) was sequenced for a study of radiotherapy plus CTLA-4 blockade in lung cancer. For the study at large: An objective response was seen in 15% to 20% of patients, and disease control in more than 25%. Findings and limits, study-wide: The authors reported that early blood T cell clone dynamics, with interferon-beta, best predicted response.

Sequencing used immunoSEQ multiplex PCR; TCRdb keeps in-frame clones, though not all of them. The repertoire holds 55,000 or so clones, with approximately 82% as singletons. About this clone itself: Its matching antigen is unknown.

The CDR3 is 15 amino acids. V shed 1 base and J shed 2 bases, with 12 bases lying between them. Germline V lookup: CDR1 SGHTA, CDR2 FQGNSA. The V gene is TRBV7-2, the J gene TRBJ2-7; D not resolved. This receptor was obtained from a human donor with non-small cell lung cancer whose response to radiotherapy plus ipilimumab could not be evaluated. Specimen: peripheral blood, collected from a patient treated with radiotherapy plus ipilimumab. In DNA, the CDR3 is TGTGCCAGCAGCTTAGTGGTAGACTCCACCTACGAGCAGTACTTC. The encoded protein is CASSLVVDSTYEQYF.